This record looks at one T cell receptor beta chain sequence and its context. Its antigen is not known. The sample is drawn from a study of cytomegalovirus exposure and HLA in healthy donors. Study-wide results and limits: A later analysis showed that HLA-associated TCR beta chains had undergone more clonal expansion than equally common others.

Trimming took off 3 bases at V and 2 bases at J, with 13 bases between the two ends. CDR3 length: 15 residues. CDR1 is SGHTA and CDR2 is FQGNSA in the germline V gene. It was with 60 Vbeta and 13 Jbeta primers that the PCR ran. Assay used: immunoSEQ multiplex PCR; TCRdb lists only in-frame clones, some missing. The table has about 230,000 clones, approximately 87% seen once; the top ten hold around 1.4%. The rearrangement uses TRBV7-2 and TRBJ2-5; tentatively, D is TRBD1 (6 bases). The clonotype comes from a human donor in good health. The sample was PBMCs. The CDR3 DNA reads TGTGCCAGCAGCTTTACTCAGGGGCGACAAGAGACCCAGTACTTC. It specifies CASSFTQGRQETQYF.